The TCR beta chain under discussion was sequenced for a study of blood T cell repertoires in COVID-19. The CDR3 length is 13 residues. Germline V gives CDR1 MNHEY, CDR2 SMNVEV (reference sequence). Trimming cost V 0 bases and J 6 bases, with 8 bases left between them. As handled by the study authors: Counts of nucleated cells, estimated from reference gene primer amplification, were obtained. Data came from immunoSEQ multiplex PCR; TCRdb stores just in-frame clones and leaves some out. That table gives V, J and clone size, and the DNA gave D and trimming. The sample has about 110,000 clones; around 84% are singletons.

The sequence came from a man in his forties with acute or convalescent COVID-19. V usage is TRBV27 and J usage is TRBJ1-1; D gene uncertain. What was sequenced was peripheral blood. The chain's CDR3 is CASSLSRVSEAFF. DNA of the CDR3: TGTGCCAGCAGTTTATCGAGGGTTTCTGAAGCTTTCTTT.